Listed here are 21 T cell receptor beta chains from one sample, sequenced in a study of blood T cell repertoires in COVID-19. TCRdb keeps only in-frame clones here, not all; method: immunoSEQ multiplex PCR. The data hold about 500,000 clones, with around 90% observed a single time. Sequencing input: PBMCs or T cells enriched from blood (not recorded which). All receptors come from a young woman who had recovered from COVID-19.

Note on this clone: One end of the junction fails to match germline, which may point to a read error. The chain employs TRBV2 and TRBJ1-2, with 7 nucleotides matching TRBD1. This CDR3 has 14 amino acids. Germline CDR1 and CDR2: SNHLY and FYNNEI. CDR3 protein: CASREGGQLYGYTF. The CDR3 region has the DNA TGTGCCAGCAGGGAAGGGGGACAGCTCTATGGCTACACCTTC.

The V and J genes are TRBV6-5 and TRBJ1-1; D is possibly TRBD1 (5 bases). Germline CDR1 and CDR2: MNHEY and SVGAGI. The CDR3 runs 12 residues. V was shortened by 5 bases and J by 8 bases, with 12 bases between the two germline ends. The CDR3 sequence is CASSRWGDEAFF. The CDR3 region has the DNA TGTGCCAGCAGTCGCTGGGGGGACGAAGCTTTCTTT.

The rearrangement joins TRBV18 to TRBJ2-7; TRBD2 agrees at 11 bases. V was clipped by 3 bases and J by 5 bases; unmatched bases: 6. The CDR3 covers 15 residues. The germline gives CDR1 KGHSH, CDR2 LQKENI. CDR3 sequence reads: CASSPGLAGPDEQYF. The CDR3 DNA follows: TGTGCCAGCTCACCCGGACTAGCGGGCCCAGACGAGCAGTACTTC.

This rearrangement joins TRBV9 to TRBJ1-2; D is uncertain. Trimming left V 0 bases short and J 4 bases short, with 7 bases between. CDR1 is SGDLS and CDR2 is YYNGEE in the germline V gene. The CDR3 consists of 13 residues. In DNA form, the CDR3 reads TGTGCCAGCAGCGTAGAACGGGGCTATGGCTACACCTTC. It yields the protein CASSVERGYGYTF.

About this clone: In the same sample, other DNA sequences code for this CDR3. V and J are TRBV3-1 (or the pseudogene TRBV3-2) and TRBJ1-3; no clear D. V lost 1 base and J lost 8, with 6 bases in between. CDR1 and CDR2 from the germline V gene are LGHDT and YNNKEL (reference sequence). The CDR3 is 12 amino acids. CDR3 DNA: TGTGCCAGCAGCCAAGGAAGAGACACCATATATTTT. Translated: CASSQGRDTIYF.

The V and J genes are TRBV7-2 and TRBJ2-1; the match to TRBD2 covers 11 bases. The length of the CDR3 is 17 residues. With 1 base clipped from V and 7 bases from J, the junction kept 9 bases outside the gene matches. Germline lookup yields CDR1 SGHTA and CDR2 FQGNSA. The CDR3 nucleotides are TGTGCCAGCAGCTTAGTTAGCGGGGGGGCCGTGCGGAATGAGCAGTTCTTC. As protein: CASSLVSGGAVRNEQFF.

The rearrangement joins TRBV6-6 to TRBJ2-7; D call uncertain. Germline V lookup: CDR1 MNHNY, CDR2 SVGAGI (reference sequence). The CDR3 consists of 12 residues. The ends were cut back, 6 bases at V and 6 bases at J, with 12 bases in the middle. CDR3 coding DNA: TGTGCCAGCAGCGCGACTGGTGGCGAGCAGTACTTC. Encoded protein: CASSATGGEQYF.

This clone has just one count. This chain connects TRBV19 to TRBJ1-1, with D possibly TRBD1 on 5 matching bases. The CDR3 totals 14 residues. V shed 1 base and J shed 4 bases, with 10 bases lying between them. Germline CDR1 reads LNHDA; CDR2 reads SQIVND (reference sequence). This CDR3 is CASSIVGGGTEAFF. The CDR3 DNA reads as TGTGCCAGTAGTATAGTCGGCGGGGGCACTGAAGCTTTCTTT.

The chain uses TRBV23-1 and TRBJ1-5; 8 positions agree with TRBD1. TRBV23-1 is designated an ORF whose function remains uncertain. With V trimmed by 11 bases and J by 0 bases, 18 bases remained unmatched. The CDR3 totals 18 residues. The CDR3 sequence: CASMGGQDALSSNQPQHF. The CDR3 nucleotides read TGCGCCTCTATGGGGGGACAGGACGCTCTCTCTAGCAATCAGCCCCAGCATTTT.

The CDR3 sequence: CASSLAENQPQHF. For the CDR3, the DNA is TGTGCCAGCAGCTTGGCCGAGAATCAGCCCCAGCATTTT. The J gene is TRBJ1-5, the V gene TRBV5-6; no firm D call. Germline V gene data show CDR1 as SGHDT and CDR2 as YYEEEE. V was trimmed by 0 bases and J by 4 bases, leaving 5 bases between them. The CDR3 spans 13 residues.

V is TRBV27 and J is TRBJ2-1; 8 nucleotides match TRBD2. The germline V gene has CDR1 MNHEY and CDR2 SMNVEV (reference sequence). The CDR3 is made up of 14 amino acids. The V gene end was trimmed by 7 bases and the J gene end by 4 bases; junction bases not matched to a gene: 6. In nucleotides, the CDR3 is TGTGCCAGCAAGCCCGGGGGGGTTTACAATGAGCAGTTCTTC. Translated, it gives CASKPGGVYNEQFF.

The chain has TRBV7-3 and TRBJ1-2; the D gene is possibly TRBD1 (5 bases). CDR3 length: 13 residues. Germline V gene sequence: CDR1 SGHTA, CDR2 FQGTGA. V lost 5 bases and J lost 8, with 15 bases in between. This CDR3 is CASSLHQGGGYTF. CDR3 in DNA: TGTGCCAGCAGCCTACACCAGGGCGGCGGCTACACCTTC.

The chain recombines TRBV5-4 with TRBJ1-4; D not certain. Looked up from germline, CDR1 is SGHNT and CDR2 is YYREEE (reference sequence). This CDR3 spans 15 amino acids. V shed 3 bases and J shed 4 bases, with 13 bases lying between them. This CDR3 is CASSWYGRGNEKLFF. The CDR3 DNA sequence: TGTGCCAGCAGCTGGTACGGCCGGGGTAATGAAAAACTGTTTTTT.

This clone has only a few counts. The chain uses TRBV25-1 and TRBJ1-6; TRBD1 is a possible D gene (5 bases). In germline, CDR1 is MGHDK, CDR2 SYGVNS. V was shortened by 2 bases and J by 7 bases, with 12 bases between the two germline ends. The CDR3 contains 15 residues. The CDR3 DNA sequence: TGTGCCAGCAGTGAACGAGGAGGGGAGAATTCACCCCTCCACTTT. Residues: CASSERGGENSPLHF.

The rearrangement links TRBV10-2 to TRBJ1-1; D remains unclear. The CDR3 sequence is 14 residues long. Germline CDR1 WSHSY, CDR2 SAAADI. With 2 bases removed from V and 5 bases from J, the gap between germline ends came to 12 bases. CDR3 sequence (DNA): TGCGCCAGCAGTGAGAGTAGCGGGGTGACTGAAGCTTTCTTT. Amino acids: CASSESSGVTEAFF.

The rearrangement joins TRBV6-5 to TRBJ1-2; weak D call: TRBD1 (5 bases). The CDR3 runs 13 residues. Germline loops: CDR1 MNHEY, CDR2 SVGAGI. V was cut by 8 bases and J by 2 bases, with 12 bases left in between. The CDR3 here is CASERGGNYGYTF. As DNA, the CDR3 is TGTGCCAGCGAAAGGGGAGGGAACTATGGCTACACCTTC.

The sample holds a few counts of this clone. The gene calls are TRBV7-6 and TRBJ2-2, with TRBD2 as a possible D gene (5 bases). Germline loops: CDR1 SGHVS, CDR2 FNYEAQ. V lost 1 base, J lost 7 bases, and 22 bases lay in between. The CDR3 covers 18 residues. CDR3 sequence reads: CASSLEPGTSELRGELFF. In DNA, the CDR3 is TGTGCCAGCAGCTTAGAGCCCGGAACTAGTGAGTTACGCGGGGAGCTGTTTTTT.

CDR3 in DNA: TGCGCCAGCAGCTCCTCAGAGGAAGGAGAAGCTTTCTTT. This gives the protein CASSSSEEGEAFF. This chain uses TRBV5-1 with TRBJ1-1; D not resolved. The CDR3 spans 13 residues. V gave up 3 bases and J gave up 8 bases, with 14 bases separating them. CDR1 is SGHRS, CDR2 YFSETQ, per germline.

The chain employs TRBV9 and TRBJ2-3; weak D call: TRBD2 (5 bases). The CDR3 sequence is 14 residues long. V was trimmed by 4 bases and J by 4 bases, leaving 13 bases between them. Per germline, CDR1 SGDLS and CDR2 YYNGEE. CDR3 region: CASSLTLGADTQYF. DNA of the CDR3: TGTGCCAGCAGCTTGACCCTCGGGGCAGATACGCAGTATTTT.

This clone was counted only a few times. This rearrangement joins TRBV5-4 to TRBJ1-1; D is undetermined. In germline, CDR1 is SGHNT, CDR2 YYREEE (reference sequence). Trimming removed 2 bases from V and 1 base from J, with 9 bases in between. CDR3 length equals 14 residues. CDR3 in amino acids: CASSFPTANTEAFF. The CDR3 DNA reads as TGTGCCAGCAGCTTCCCAACAGCGAACACTGAAGCTTTCTTT. Supplemented by reference TRBV5-4 and TRBJ1-1, the full variable domain reads ETGVTQSPTHLIKTRGQQVTLRCSSQSGHNTVSWYQQALGQGPQFIFQYYREEENGRGNFPPRFSGLQFPNYSSELNVNALELDDSALYLCASSFPTANTEAFFGQGTRLTVV.

The chain has TRBV6-5 and TRBJ1-4; D call uncertain. Trimming removed 3 bases at V and 2 bases at J, with 7 bases between. This CDR3 is built from 14 residues. Germline lookup yields CDR1 MNHEY and CDR2 SVGAGI. This CDR3 reads CASSYRRTNEKLFF. The DNA for the CDR3 is TGTGCCAGCAGTTATCGTCGGACTAATGAAAAACTGTTTTTT.